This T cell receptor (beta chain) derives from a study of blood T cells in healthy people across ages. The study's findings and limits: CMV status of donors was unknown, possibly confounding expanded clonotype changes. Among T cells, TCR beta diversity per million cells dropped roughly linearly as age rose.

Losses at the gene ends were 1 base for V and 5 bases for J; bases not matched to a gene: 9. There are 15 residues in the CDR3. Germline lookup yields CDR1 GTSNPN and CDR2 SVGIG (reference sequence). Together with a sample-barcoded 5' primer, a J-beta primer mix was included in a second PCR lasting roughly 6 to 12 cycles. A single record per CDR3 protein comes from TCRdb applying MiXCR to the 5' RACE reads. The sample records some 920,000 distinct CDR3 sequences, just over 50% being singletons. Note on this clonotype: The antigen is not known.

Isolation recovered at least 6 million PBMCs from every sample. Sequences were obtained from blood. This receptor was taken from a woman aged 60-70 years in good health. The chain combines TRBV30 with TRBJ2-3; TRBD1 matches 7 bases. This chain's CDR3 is CAWSANDRAVDTQYF. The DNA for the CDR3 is TGTGCCTGGAGTGCTAACGACAGGGCGGTAGATACGCAGTATTTT.